This T cell receptor (beta chain) comes out of a study of neurological immune-mediated disorders. The cDNA came from 5'RACE with 10-nucleotide random UMIs. TCRdb analysed the 5' RACE reads with MiXCR anew, one entry per CDR3 protein. The repertoire holds over 25,000 distinct CDR3 sequences, approximately 16% seen once, with roughly 5% in the top ten. This clonotype was counted many times. Its antigen is undetermined. This CDR3 is built from 11 residues. The germline CDR1 and CDR2 sequences are DFQATT and SNEGSKA (reference sequence). With 5 bases removed from V and 8 bases from J, the gap between germline ends came to 12 bases. Stated time point: technical triplicate 3. The sorted libraries were made from approximately 960,000 CD4+ or CD8+ T cells. Findings and caveats of the study: No expanded-clone CDR3 amino acid sequence recurred across subjects, suggesting private TCR-beta repertoires.

This receptor was obtained from a female donor with HTLV-1-associated myelopathy (HAM/TSP). Material: CD4+ T cells from blood. The rearrangement joins TRBV20-1 to TRBJ1-2, with unresolved D. The CDR3 spells CSAEKQNGYTF. DNA for the CDR3: TGCAGTGCTGAGAAGCAGAACGGCTACACCTTC.